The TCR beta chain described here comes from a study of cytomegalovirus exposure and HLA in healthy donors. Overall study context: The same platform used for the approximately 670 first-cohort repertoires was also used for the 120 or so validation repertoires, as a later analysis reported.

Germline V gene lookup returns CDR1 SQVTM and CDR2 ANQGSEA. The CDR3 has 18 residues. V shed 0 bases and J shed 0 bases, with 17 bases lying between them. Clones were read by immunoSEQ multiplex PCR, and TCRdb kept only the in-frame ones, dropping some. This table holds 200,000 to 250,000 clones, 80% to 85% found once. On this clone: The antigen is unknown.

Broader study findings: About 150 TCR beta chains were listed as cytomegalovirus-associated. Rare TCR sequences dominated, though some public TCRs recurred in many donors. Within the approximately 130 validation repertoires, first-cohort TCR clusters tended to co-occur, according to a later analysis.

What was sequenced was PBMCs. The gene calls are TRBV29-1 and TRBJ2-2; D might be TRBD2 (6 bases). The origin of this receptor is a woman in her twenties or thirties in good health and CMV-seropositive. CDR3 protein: CSVEDPGRGGTNTGELFF. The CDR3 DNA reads TGCAGCGTTGAAGATCCGGGGCGGGGAGGTACGAACACCGGGGAGCTGTTTTTT.